The 25 T cell receptor beta chains listed next were all sequenced from one sample in a study of T cell repertoires in cytomegalovirus infection (dated 2019 in TCRdb). This specimen's treatment or condition label, interpreted: in vitro stimulation with specific CMV peptide epitopes to enrich CMV-specific T cells. For sequencing, an Illumina HiSeq 1500 was employed. TCRdb reran the public reads through fastp at Q25 and MiXCR, keeping productive beta chains. Every entry covers one CDR3 protein and lists the most common genes and DNA from its rows. This sample gives more than 250,000 distinct CDR3 sequences in total; roughly 25% of them show up just once. The ten most abundant clones make up 10% to 15% of the sample. No antigen has been assigned to these receptors. This specimen was cultured PBMCs, taken from culture after CMV antigen stimulation. These receptors came from a human donor in good health (CMV status not recorded). Some clones in this sample may be carry-over from other donors' samples.

The V and J genes are TRBV20-1 and TRBJ1-4; D gene ambiguous. The length of the CDR3 is 13 residues. Between the trimmed V and J ends, which lost 3 bases and 4 bases, there was a span of 9 bases. Germline CDR1 DFQATT, CDR2 SNEGSKA (reference sequence). The chain's CDR3 is CSASITVNEKLFF. CDR3 nucleotides: TGCAGTGCTAGTATAACGGTTAATGAAAAACTGTTTTTT.

The genes are TRBV12-3 or TRBV12-4 and TRBJ1-5, with 10 bases aligning to TRBD1. CDR3 size: 16 residues. J was trimmed by 6 bases and V by 1 base; bases with no gene match: 6. The CDR3 is CASSLETGGGGQPQHF. Written as DNA, the CDR3 is TGTGCCAGCAGTTTAGAGACAGGGGGCGGTGGTCAGCCCCAGCATTTT.

The sample holds a few counts of this clonotype. J is TRBJ2-1 and V is TRBV7-2; D remains unclear. Germline V CDR1 and CDR2: SGHTA, FQGNSA. The CDR3 sequence is 14 residues long. V lost 5 bases, J lost 4 bases, and 12 bases lay in between. The CDR3 protein is CASSPGFGYNEQFF. CDR3 nucleotide sequence: TGTGCCAGCAGCCCCGGTTTCGGGTACAATGAGCAGTTCTTC.

This clonotype was seen at least ten times. The chain couples TRBV24-1 to TRBJ2-5, with D perhaps TRBD1 (6 bases). This CDR3 is built from 14 residues. CDR1 and CDR2 from the germline V gene are KGHDR and SFDVKD. Deletions cut 4 bases from V and 2 bases from J, with 10 bases between. The CDR3 loop reads CATSDTGQQETQYF. DNA of the CDR3: TGTGCCACCAGTGACACTGGACAGCAAGAGACCCAGTACTTC.

This clonotype was counted many times. This sequence joins TRBV4-3 and TRBJ2-6, with a weak D call TRBD1 (6 bases). Germline V gene lookup returns CDR1 LGHNA and CDR2 YSLEER. Deletions cut 0 bases from V and 0 bases from J, with 12 bases between. The length of the CDR3 is 18 residues. The CDR3 DNA reads TGCGCCAGCAGCCAAGATTGGCTCAGGGGCTCTGGGGCCAACGTCCTGACTTTC. Encoded protein: CASSQDWLRGSGANVLTF.

V usage is TRBV6-1 and J usage is TRBJ2-1; D remains unclear. Trimming removed 6 bases from V and 5 bases from J, with 14 bases in between. The CDR3 runs to 14 residues. The germline V gene encodes CDR1 MNHNS and CDR2 SASEGT. CDR3 sequence reads: CASRRSGPHNEQFF. CDR3 bases: TGTGCCAGCAGAAGATCCGGACCCCACAATGAGCAGTTCTTC.

J is TRBJ2-5 and V is TRBV7-8; 10 bases are a match to TRBD1. Germline trimming cut 2 bases from V and 4 bases from J; bases unmatched to any gene: 4. The germline V gene has CDR1 SGHVS and CDR2 FQNEAQ. The CDR3 covers 15 residues. For the CDR3, the DNA is TGTGCCAGCAGCTTATGGGGGACAGGGGTAGAGACCCAGTACTTC. Protein: CASSLWGTGVETQYF.

The CDR3 DNA reads TGTGCCAGCAGCCCCAACTCGGGACCGATTTACGAGCAGTACTTC. Translation gives CASSPNSGPIYEQYF. The chain is built from TRBV11-2 and TRBJ2-7, with D perhaps TRBD1 or TRBD2 (5 bases each). Germline-derived CDR1 and CDR2 are SGHAT and FQNNGV. The CDR3 consists of 15 residues. Trimming took off 5 bases at V and 4 bases at J, with 18 bases between the two ends.

This clonotype was counted many times. J is TRBJ2-7 and V is TRBV7-2; no clear D gene. Germline V gene lookup returns CDR1 SGHTA and CDR2 FQGNSA. Trimming stripped 3 bases from V and 5 bases from J, with 11 bases between. This CDR3 has 13 amino acids. The CDR3 sequence is CASSLISGHEQYF. Written as DNA, the CDR3 is TGTGCCAGCAGCTTGATATCCGGGCACGAGCAGTACTTC. The variable domain in full, with the rest retrieved from reference TRBV7-2 and TRBJ2-7, is GAGVSQSPSNKVTEKGKDVELRCDPISGHTALYWYRQSLGQGLEFLIYFQGNSAPDKSGLPSDRFSAERTGGSVSTLTIQRTQQEDSAVYLCASSLISGHEQYFGPGTRLTVT.

This clonotype was found a few times. The J gene is TRBJ2-2, the V gene TRBV11-3; D may be TRBD1 (6 bases). This CDR3 has 14 residues. CDR1 and CDR2 from the germline V gene are SGHNT and YENEEA. The ends were cut back, 6 bases at V and 4 bases at J, with 12 bases in the middle. This chain's CDR3 is CASRLQGFTGELFF. In DNA, the CDR3 is TGTGCCAGCAGACTTCAGGGGTTCACCGGGGAGCTGTTTTTT.

V gene TRBV19 combines with J gene TRBJ1-1; weak D call: TRBD1 (5 bases). This CDR3 is built from 15 residues. Trimming took off 3 bases at V and 3 bases at J, with 14 bases between the two ends. Per the germline V gene, CDR1 is LNHDA and CDR2 is SQIVND (reference sequence). This CDR3 reads CASSIGYAGDTEAFF. For the CDR3, the DNA is TGTGCCAGTAGTATCGGTTATGCGGGGGACACTGAAGCTTTCTTT.

Only a few counts were recorded for this clonotype. CDR3 in amino acids: CASISKGLAGTYNEQFF. Here the CDR3 DNA reads TGTGCCAGCATCTCGAAGGGGCTAGCGGGGACATACAATGAGCAGTTCTTC. The chain has TRBV25-1 and TRBJ2-1; TRBD2 agrees at 9 bases. The length of the CDR3 is 17 residues. The V and J ends lost 7 bases and 4 bases, in that order; junction bases with no gene match: 14. From germline, CDR1 is MGHDK and CDR2 SYGVNS.

V and J are TRBV7-2 and TRBJ2-1, with 7 bases lining up with TRBD2. The J segment lost 4 bases and the V segment lost 1 base, leaving 10 bases of the junction unmatched. Germline V gene sequence: CDR1 SGHTA, CDR2 FQGNSA. There are 17 residues in the CDR3. CDR3: CASSLVPRDYPYNEQFF. In nucleotides, the CDR3 is TGTGCCAGCAGCTTAGTTCCCCGGGACTACCCATACAATGAGCAGTTCTTC. Looking up the rest from reference TRBV7-2 and TRBJ2-1 gives the full variable domain: GAGVSQSPSNKVTEKGKDVELRCDPISGHTALYWYRQSLGQGLEFLIYFQGNSAPDKSGLPSDRFSAERTGGSVSTLTIQRTQQEDSAVYLCASSLVPRDYPYNEQFFGPGTRLTVL.

V gene TRBV28 combines with J gene TRBJ1-5; 8 nucleotides line up with TRBD1. CDR3 length equals 14 residues. Per the germline V gene, CDR1 is MDHEN and CDR2 is SYDVKM. The trim removed 6 bases at V and 3 bases at J, leaving 4 bases unmatched. This CDR3 reads CASRGQGDNQPQHF. CDR3 nucleotides: TGTGCCAGCAGAGGACAGGGTGACAATCAGCCCCAGCATTTT. The whole variable domain, remainder taken from reference TRBV28 and TRBJ1-5, is DVKVTQSSRYLVKRTGEKVFLECVQDMDHENMFWYRQDPGLGLRLIYFSYDVKMKEKGDIPEGYSVSREKKERFSLILESASTNQTSMYLCASRGQGDNQPQHFGDGTRLSIL.

This clonotype was seen a single time. One end of the junction fails to match germline, which may point to a read error. The rearrangement links TRBV5-3 to TRBJ1-1; 7 bases are shared with TRBD1. TRBV5-3 is assigned to the ORF class and has an uncertain function. The CDR3 has 16 amino acids. DNA of the CDR3: TGTGCCAGCAGCTGGTTTACTACAGGGGTGAACACTGAAGCTTTCTTT. Its protein is CASSWFTTGVNTEAFF.

A few counts support this clonotype. The chain uses TRBV6-1 and TRBJ2-5; TRBD2 agrees at 9 bases. J was trimmed by 1 base and V by 1 base; bases with no gene match: 4. The CDR3 length is 16 residues. From germline, CDR1 is MNHNS and CDR2 SASEGT. CDR3 in amino acids: CASSEGLAGPQETQYF. CDR3 DNA sequence: TGTGCCAGCAGTGAAGGGCTAGCGGGACCCCAAGAGACCCAGTACTTC.

This clonotype turned up a few times. The junction shows a germline mismatch at one end, possibly a read error. The chain couples TRBV7-7 to TRBJ2-5; tentative D call: TRBD1 (5 bases). The CDR3 sequence is 13 residues long. Per germline, CDR1 SSHAT and CDR2 FNYEAQ (reference sequence). The CDR3 sequence is CASSPRVQETQYF. Written as DNA, the CDR3 is TGTGCTAGCAGCCCCAGGGTACAAGAGACCCAGTACTTC.

The chain is built from TRBV11-2 and TRBJ2-1; D not certain. Germline V gene data show CDR1 as SGHAT and CDR2 as FQNNGV. Trimming removed 6 bases from V and 5 bases from J, with 11 bases in between. The CDR3 has 13 amino acids. This CDR3 is CASRSVRHNEQFF. The CDR3 region has the DNA TGTGCCAGCAGGTCTGTCAGACACAATGAGCAGTTCTTC.

Only a few counts were recorded for this clonotype. The CDR3 is CASSYRGYEQYV. CDR3 nucleotides: TGTGCCAGCAGTTACAGGGGCTACGAGCAGTACGTC. The chain joins TRBV6-2 or TRBV6-3 to TRBJ2-7; possible D gene TRBD1, 5 bases. V was clipped by 2 bases and J by 3 bases, with 5 bases between them. The germline CDR1 and CDR2 sequences are MNHEY and SVGEGT. This CDR3 is built from 12 residues.

V is TRBV29-1 and J is TRBJ2-1, with TRBD2 identical over 11 bases. V was pared by 1 base and J by 7 bases, with 3 bases of the junction left unmatched. This CDR3 region has 14 residues. Germline CDR1 SQVTM, CDR2 ANQGSEA. The CDR3 region has the DNA TGCAGCGTTGAAGTAGCGGGAGGGTGGAATGAGCAGTTCTTC. This encodes CSVEVAGGWNEQFF.

This clonotype showed up just once. The chain has TRBV20-1 and TRBJ2-7; maybe TRBD1 (6 bases). Germline V gene lookup returns CDR1 DFQATT and CDR2 SNEGSKA (reference sequence). V was cut by 6 bases and J by 3 bases, with 9 bases left in between. The CDR3 runs to 11 residues. The CDR3 DNA sequence: TGCAGTGCCAACAGGGACTACGAGCAGTACTTC. This sequence encodes CSANRDYEQYF.

The gene calls are TRBV5-1 and TRBJ2-1; tentatively, D is TRBD2 (6 bases). Per the germline V gene, CDR1 is SGHRS and CDR2 is YFSETQ. V dropped 0 bases and J dropped 14 bases, with 18 bases sitting between them. The CDR3 totals 14 residues. CDR3 amino acids: CASSLAGRIAEEFF. In DNA, the CDR3 is TGCGCCAGCAGCTTGGCCGGTAGGATAGCGGAGGAGTTCTTC.

This clonotype appeared a few times. V and J are TRBV19 and TRBJ2-7, with TRBD1 matching 7 bases. Germline V gene lookup returns CDR1 LNHDA and CDR2 SQIVND (reference sequence). The CDR3 runs to 14 residues. Trimming cost V 4 bases and J 7 bases; bases outside gene matches: 10. The CDR3 here is CASSTQGVPLEQYF. The CDR3 DNA reads TGTGCCAGTAGTACCCAGGGGGTTCCCCTGGAGCAGTACTTC.

This chain joins TRBV9 and TRBJ1-2; 9 bases align to TRBD1. From germline, CDR1 is SGDLS and CDR2 YYNGEE. The CDR3 runs 13 residues. Trimming took 3 bases from V and 7 from J; bases not matched to a gene: 4. In nucleotides, the CDR3 is TGTGCCAGCAGCGGAACAGGGGGCTTTGGCTACACCTTC. This gives the protein CASSGTGGFGYTF.

The chain joins TRBV29-1 to TRBJ2-1, with D hard to call. Germline CDR1 SQVTM, CDR2 ANQGSEA. Trimming shortened V by 2 bases and J by 6 bases, and 14 bases separated the two germline ends. This CDR3 contains 14 residues. For the CDR3, the DNA is TGCAGCGTTGAATTTGGGTACCCCCCCAATGAGCAGTTCTTC. Its protein is CSVEFGYPPNEQFF.